This T cell receptor beta chain was sequenced in a study of T cells expressing NK-cell markers. The V gene's germline CDR1 is MNHEY and CDR2 SMNVEV (reference sequence). The CDR3 runs 13 residues. 5'RACE template switching built TCR beta cDNA with unique molecular identifiers. One entry per CDR3 protein, without DNA, is what TCRdb gives after re-calling the 5' RACE reads. The specimen's table records approximately 420,000 distinct CDR3 sequences. Material: blood T cells: a sorted CD56 or NKG2C T cell subset, CD4+ or CD8+ T cells, or bulk PBMC T cells (not recorded which). The TCR originated in a woman aged 45-65 years in good health. The rearrangement uses TRBV27 and TRBJ1-1; TCRdb picks TRBD1, but there is no DNA to check that call. CDR3 protein: CASEDRLNTEAFF.